The 22 T cell receptor beta chains presented below share a single source sample, sequenced in a study of human CD8 memory T cell subsets. Preparation of the TCR beta libraries relied on UMI-labeled 5' RACE. TCRdb reprocessed the 5' RACE reads, keeping one entry per CDR3 protein, no DNA. This sample's clone table lists a few thousand distinct CDR3 sequences. The sequencing sample was made of CD8+ effector memory T cells (TEM) sorted from PBMCs. As to subset: effector memory CD8 T cells, CCR7- CD45RO+ CD95+. These receptors were obtained from a human donor in good health.

This clonotype is medium-sized by frequency. The rearrangement uses TRBV3-1 and TRBJ2-3; TCRdb proposes TRBD2, but this gene call is untestable without DNA. The CDR3 covers 21 residues. CDR1 LGHDT and CDR2 YNNKEL come from the germline V gene (reference sequence). CDR3: CASSQEVPAEAGGVGTDTQYF.

This sequence joins TRBV9 and TRBJ2-2; no DNA is available, so the TRBD1 call from TCRdb remains unchecked. The germline V gene encodes CDR1 SGDLS and CDR2 YYNGEE. This CDR3 has 13 residues. CDR3 sequence: CASSVRGKEELFF.

CDR3 amino acids: CSVDSWGSTDTQYF. The genes are TRBV29-1 and TRBJ2-3. The CDR3 spans 14 residues. CDR1 is SQVTM and CDR2 is ANQGSEA in the germline V gene.

In terms of frequency, this clonotype is medium-sized. The chain recombines TRBV28 with TRBJ2-2; TCRdb proposes TRBD1, but this gene call is untestable without DNA. CDR1 and CDR2 (germline): MDHEN, SYDVKM. CDR3 length: 15 amino acids. CDR3 residues: CAINSGGDLVGELFF.

The chain joins TRBV7-8 to TRBJ2-5; the TCRdb call, TRBD1, lacks DNA for checking. CDR3 length equals 11 residues. Per the germline V gene, CDR1 is SGHVS and CDR2 is FQNEAQ. CDR3 sequence: CASSLSGTQYF. Variable domain in full (rest from reference TRBV7-8 and TRBJ2-5): GAGVSQSPRYKVAKRGQDVALRCDPISGHVSLFWYQQALGQGPEFLTYFQNEAQLDKSGLPSDRFFAERPEGSVSTLKIQRTQQEDSAVYLCASSLSGTQYFGPGTRLLVL.

The chain employs TRBV13 and TRBJ2-1; TCRdb reports TRBD1, a call that lacks DNA to check it against. There are 15 residues in the CDR3. CDR1 is PRHDT, CDR2 FYEKMQ, per germline (reference sequence). This chain's CDR3 is CASSPEFGGYNEQFF.

J is TRBJ2-2 and V is TRBV7-6. Germline lookup yields CDR1 SGHVS and CDR2 FNYEAQ. The CDR3 length is 12 residues. CDR3 loop: CASSTHYGELFF.

The V and J genes are TRBV10-3 and TRBJ2-7. CDR3 length: 11 residues. Per germline, CDR1 ENHRY and CDR2 SYGVKD. CDR3 sequence reads: CAISASYEQYF.

The chain has TRBV2 and TRBJ1-5; there is no DNA to check the TCRdb D call of TRBD1. The CDR3 covers 14 residues. The germline gives CDR1 SNHLY, CDR2 FYNNEI. CDR3 region: CASTEGGWGQPQHF.

V usage is TRBV6-4 and J usage is TRBJ2-2; the TCRdb D gene call, TRBD2, has no DNA to confirm it. The CDR3 extends over 13 amino acids. Germline CDR1 reads MRHNA; CDR2 reads SNTAGT. CDR3 in amino acids: CASSEREAGELFF.

The genes are TRBV6-4 and TRBJ2-1. This CDR3 has 14 residues. Germline CDR1 is MRHNA and CDR2 is SNTAGT. This chain's CDR3 is CASSEDLSGNEQFF.

This rearrangement joins TRBV7-8 to TRBJ2-7; TCRdb designates TRBD1, a call that cannot be tested without DNA. This CDR3 has 14 residues. The germline V gene has CDR1 SGHVS and CDR2 FQNEAQ. The CDR3 here is CASSPLGPAYEQYF.

V is TRBV5-6 and J is TRBJ2-7; TCRdb's D gene call, TRBD1, goes unchecked for lack of DNA. Per the germline V gene, CDR1 is SGHDT and CDR2 is YYEEEE. The CDR3 contains 15 residues. CDR3 protein: CASSFYWTASYEQYF.

This clonotype is deemed medium-sized by its frequency. The rearrangement links TRBV10-3 to TRBJ2-1; TCRdb indicates TRBD1, and absent DNA this call remains unverified. The CDR3 has 14 residues. The germline gives CDR1 ENHRY, CDR2 SYGVKD. CDR3 sequence reads: CAIGSQGEYKWLFF.

The rearrangement joins TRBV20-1 to TRBJ2-5; TCRdb proposes TRBD2, but this gene call is untestable without DNA. The germline gives CDR1 DFQATT, CDR2 SNEGSKA (reference sequence). This CDR3 contains 14 residues. The CDR3 reads CSASSGEVRETQYF.

This chain connects TRBV5-4 to TRBJ1-5. This CDR3 region has 14 residues. Germline CDR1 and CDR2: SGHNT and YYREEE (reference sequence). The CDR3 is CASSLTPANQPQHF.

The chain combines TRBV3-1 with TRBJ2-7; the TCRdb D gene call, TRBD1, has no DNA to confirm it. In germline, CDR1 is LGHDT, CDR2 YNNKEL (reference sequence). CDR3 size: 12 residues. The CDR3 loop reads CASGTASYEQYF.

The chain combines TRBV27 with TRBJ2-5; lacking DNA, the TRBD1 call made by TCRdb goes unchecked. The CDR3 runs 14 residues. CDR1 is MNHEY and CDR2 is SMNVEV in the germline V gene (reference sequence). The CDR3 region is CASSLQGAQETQYF.

V gene TRBV7-9 combines with J gene TRBJ2-7; TCRdb outputs TRBD1, but without DNA this stays unchecked. The CDR3 runs 14 residues. The V gene's germline CDR1 is SEHNR and CDR2 FQNEAQ (reference sequence). CDR3 protein: CASSLTERGLEQYF.

This clonotype is called large based on its frequency. The chain uses TRBV11-3 and TRBJ2-1; checking the TCRdb D call of TRBD2 is not possible without DNA. CDR1 is SGHNT and CDR2 is YENEEA in the germline V gene. The CDR3 covers 20 residues. The CDR3 sequence: CASSFPGSGRSPTNYNEQFF.

This rearrangement joins TRBV7-4 to TRBJ1-5. From germline, CDR1 is SGHVT and CDR2 SQSDAQ. The CDR3 covers 13 residues. The CDR3 reads CASSLKGFQPQHF.

This clonotype is classed as medium-sized by frequency. The chain has TRBV23-1 and TRBJ1-2; lacking DNA, the TRBD1 call made by TCRdb goes unchecked. TRBV23-1 is an ORF; its function is uncertain. The CDR3 is 15 residues long. CDR3 amino acids: CASSQYGNPSYGYTF.